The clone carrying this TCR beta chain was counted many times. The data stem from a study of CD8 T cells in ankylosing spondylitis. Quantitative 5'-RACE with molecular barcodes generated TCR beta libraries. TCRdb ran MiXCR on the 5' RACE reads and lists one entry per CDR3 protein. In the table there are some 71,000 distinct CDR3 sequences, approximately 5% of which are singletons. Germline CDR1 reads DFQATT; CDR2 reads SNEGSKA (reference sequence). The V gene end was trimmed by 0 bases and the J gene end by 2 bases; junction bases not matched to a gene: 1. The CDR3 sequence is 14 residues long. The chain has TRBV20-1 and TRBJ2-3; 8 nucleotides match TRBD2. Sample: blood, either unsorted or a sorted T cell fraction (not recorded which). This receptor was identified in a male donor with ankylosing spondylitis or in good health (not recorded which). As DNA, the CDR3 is TGCAGTGCTAGAGAGCGGGGGGTCACAGATACGCAGTATTTT. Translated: CSARERGVTDTQYF.